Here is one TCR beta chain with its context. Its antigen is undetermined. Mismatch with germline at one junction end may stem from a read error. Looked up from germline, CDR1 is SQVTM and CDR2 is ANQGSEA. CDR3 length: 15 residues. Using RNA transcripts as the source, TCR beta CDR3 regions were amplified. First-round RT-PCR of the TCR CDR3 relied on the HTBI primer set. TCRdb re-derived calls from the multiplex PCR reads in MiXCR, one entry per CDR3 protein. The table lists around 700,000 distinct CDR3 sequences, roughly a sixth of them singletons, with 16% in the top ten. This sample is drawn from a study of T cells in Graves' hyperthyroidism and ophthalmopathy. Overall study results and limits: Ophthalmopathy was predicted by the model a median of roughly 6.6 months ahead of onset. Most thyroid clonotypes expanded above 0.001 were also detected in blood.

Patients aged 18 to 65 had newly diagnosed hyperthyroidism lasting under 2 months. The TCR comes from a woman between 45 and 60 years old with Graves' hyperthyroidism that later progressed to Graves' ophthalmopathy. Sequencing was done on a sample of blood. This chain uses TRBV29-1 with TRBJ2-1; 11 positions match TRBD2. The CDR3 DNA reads TGCAGCGTCGAAGGGACTAGCGGCACCTACAATGAGCAGTTCTTC. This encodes CSVEGTSGTYNEQFF.